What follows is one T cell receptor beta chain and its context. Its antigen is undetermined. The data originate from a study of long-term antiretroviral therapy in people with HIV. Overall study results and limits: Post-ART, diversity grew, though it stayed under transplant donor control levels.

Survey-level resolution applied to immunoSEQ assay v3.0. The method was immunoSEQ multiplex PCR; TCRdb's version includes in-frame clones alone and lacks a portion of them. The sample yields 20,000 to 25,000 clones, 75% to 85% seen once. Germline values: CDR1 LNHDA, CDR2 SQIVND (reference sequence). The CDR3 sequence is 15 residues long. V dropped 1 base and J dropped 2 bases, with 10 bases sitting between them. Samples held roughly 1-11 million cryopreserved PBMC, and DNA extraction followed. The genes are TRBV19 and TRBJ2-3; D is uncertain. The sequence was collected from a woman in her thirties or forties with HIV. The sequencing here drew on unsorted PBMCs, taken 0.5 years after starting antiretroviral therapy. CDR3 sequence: CASSIGSGSTDTQYF. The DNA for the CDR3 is TGTGCCAGTAGTATAGGTTCAGGATCCACAGATACGCAGTATTTT.